Sequencing of this T cell receptor (beta chain) was carried out in a study of blood T cell repertoires in COVID-19. V was clipped by 6 bases and J by 9 bases, with 12 bases between them. The CDR3 totals 12 residues. Assay used: immunoSEQ multiplex PCR; TCRdb lists only in-frame clones, some missing. The sample holds about 190,000 clones; roughly three quarters are singletons and the top ten take around 15%. This chain connects TRBV12-3 or TRBV12-4 to TRBJ2-1; no clear D. This TCR was recovered from a man in his 60s with active or convalescent COVID-19. Material: peripheral blood. This chain's CDR3 is CASSLPGGEQFF. The CDR3 DNA reads as TGTGCCAGCAGCCTACCCGGCGGTGAGCAGTTCTTC.